The text below deals with one T cell receptor (beta chain). The method was immunoSEQ multiplex PCR; TCRdb's version includes in-frame clones alone and lacks a portion of them. The sample contains around 36,000 clones, around four fifths of which appear only once. The data derive from a study of OX40 agonist ivuxolimab in advanced cancers. Between the trimmed V and J ends, which lost 2 bases and 0 bases, there was a span of 11 bases. The germline CDR1 and CDR2 sequences are SGHVS and FNYEAQ. The CDR3 is 16 amino acids. This rearrangement joins TRBV7-6 to TRBJ2-1; D possibly uses TRBD1 or TRBD2 (5 bases each). The sequence came from an adult with an advanced solid tumor such as melanoma, head and neck, liver or kidney cancer. This sample comprised CD4+ or CD8+ T cells sorted from blood, obtained in a trial of the OX40 agonist ivuxolimab. The CDR3 protein is CASSLSSGLSYNEQFF. CDR3 DNA sequence: TGTGCCAGCAGCTTATCGTCGGGGCTCTCCTACAATGAGCAGTTCTTC.